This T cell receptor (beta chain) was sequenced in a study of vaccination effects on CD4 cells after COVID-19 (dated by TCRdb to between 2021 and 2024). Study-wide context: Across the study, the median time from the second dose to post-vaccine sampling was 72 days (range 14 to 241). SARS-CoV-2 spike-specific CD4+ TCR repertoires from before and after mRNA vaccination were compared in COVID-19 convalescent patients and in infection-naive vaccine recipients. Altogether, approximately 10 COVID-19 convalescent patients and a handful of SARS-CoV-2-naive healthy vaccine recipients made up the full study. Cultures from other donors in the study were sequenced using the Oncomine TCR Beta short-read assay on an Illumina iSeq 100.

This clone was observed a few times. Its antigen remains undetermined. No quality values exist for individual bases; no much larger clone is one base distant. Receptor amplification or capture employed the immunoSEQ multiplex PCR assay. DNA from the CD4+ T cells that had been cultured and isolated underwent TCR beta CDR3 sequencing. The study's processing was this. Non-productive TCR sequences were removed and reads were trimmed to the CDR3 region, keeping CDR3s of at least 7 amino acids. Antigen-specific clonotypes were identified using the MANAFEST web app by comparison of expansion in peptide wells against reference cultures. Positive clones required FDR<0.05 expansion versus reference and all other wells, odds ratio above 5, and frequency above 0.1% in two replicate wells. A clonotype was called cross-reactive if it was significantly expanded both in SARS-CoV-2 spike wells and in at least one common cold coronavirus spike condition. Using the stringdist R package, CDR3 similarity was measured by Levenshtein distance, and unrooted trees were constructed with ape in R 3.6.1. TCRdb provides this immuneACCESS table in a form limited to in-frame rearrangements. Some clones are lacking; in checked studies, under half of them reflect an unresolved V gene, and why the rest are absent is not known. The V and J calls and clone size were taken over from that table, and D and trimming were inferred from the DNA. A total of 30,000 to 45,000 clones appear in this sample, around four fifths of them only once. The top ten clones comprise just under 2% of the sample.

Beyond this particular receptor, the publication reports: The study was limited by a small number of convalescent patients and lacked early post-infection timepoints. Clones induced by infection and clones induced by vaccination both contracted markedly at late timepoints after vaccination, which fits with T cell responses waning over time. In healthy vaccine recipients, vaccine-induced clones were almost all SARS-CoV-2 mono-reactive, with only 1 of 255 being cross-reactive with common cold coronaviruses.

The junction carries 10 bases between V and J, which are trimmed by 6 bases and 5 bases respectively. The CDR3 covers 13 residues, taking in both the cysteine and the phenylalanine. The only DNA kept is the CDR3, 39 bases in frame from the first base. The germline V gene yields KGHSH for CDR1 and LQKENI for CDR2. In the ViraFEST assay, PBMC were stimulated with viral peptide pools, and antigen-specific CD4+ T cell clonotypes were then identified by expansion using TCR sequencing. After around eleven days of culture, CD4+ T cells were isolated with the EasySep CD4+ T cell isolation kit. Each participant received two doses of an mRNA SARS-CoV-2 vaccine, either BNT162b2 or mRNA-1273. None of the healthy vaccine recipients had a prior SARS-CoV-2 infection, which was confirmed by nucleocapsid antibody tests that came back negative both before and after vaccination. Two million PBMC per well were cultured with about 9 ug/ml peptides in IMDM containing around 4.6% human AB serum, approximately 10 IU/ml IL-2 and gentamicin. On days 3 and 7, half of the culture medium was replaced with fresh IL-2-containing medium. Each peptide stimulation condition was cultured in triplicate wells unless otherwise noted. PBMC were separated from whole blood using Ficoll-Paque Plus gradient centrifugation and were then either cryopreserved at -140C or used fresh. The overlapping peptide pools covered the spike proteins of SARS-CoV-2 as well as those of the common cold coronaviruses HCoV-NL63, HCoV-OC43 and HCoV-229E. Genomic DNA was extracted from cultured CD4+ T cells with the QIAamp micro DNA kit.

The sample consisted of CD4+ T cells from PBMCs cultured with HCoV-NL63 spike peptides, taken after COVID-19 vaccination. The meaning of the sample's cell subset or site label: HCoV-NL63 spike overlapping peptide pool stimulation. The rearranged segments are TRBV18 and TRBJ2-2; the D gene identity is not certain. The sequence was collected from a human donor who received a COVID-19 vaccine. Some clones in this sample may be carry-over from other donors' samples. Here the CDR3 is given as CASSQWVTGELFF. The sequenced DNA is TGTGCCAGCTCGCAGTGGGTAACCGGGGAGCTGTTTTTT.